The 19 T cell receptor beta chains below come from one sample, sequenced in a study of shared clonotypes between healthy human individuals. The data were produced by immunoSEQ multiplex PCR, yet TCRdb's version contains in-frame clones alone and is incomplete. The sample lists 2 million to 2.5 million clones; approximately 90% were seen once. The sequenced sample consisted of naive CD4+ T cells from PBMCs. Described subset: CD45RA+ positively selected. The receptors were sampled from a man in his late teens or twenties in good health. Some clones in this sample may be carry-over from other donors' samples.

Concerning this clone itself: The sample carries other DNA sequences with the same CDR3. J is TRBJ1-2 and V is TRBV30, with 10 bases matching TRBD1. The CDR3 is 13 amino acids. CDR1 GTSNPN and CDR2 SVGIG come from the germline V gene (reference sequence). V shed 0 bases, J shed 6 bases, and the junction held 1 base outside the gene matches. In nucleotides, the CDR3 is TGTGCCTGGAGTGTAGACAGGGGGCATGGCTACACCTTC. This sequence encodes CAWSVDRGHGYTF.

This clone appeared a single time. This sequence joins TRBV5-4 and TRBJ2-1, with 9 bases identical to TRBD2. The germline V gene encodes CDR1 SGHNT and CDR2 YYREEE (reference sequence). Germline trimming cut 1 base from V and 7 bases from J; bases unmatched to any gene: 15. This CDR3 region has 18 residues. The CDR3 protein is CASSLRISGSGSPNEQFF. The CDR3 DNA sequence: TGTGCCAGCAGCTTGCGGATATCCGGTAGCGGGAGTCCGAATGAGCAGTTCTTC.

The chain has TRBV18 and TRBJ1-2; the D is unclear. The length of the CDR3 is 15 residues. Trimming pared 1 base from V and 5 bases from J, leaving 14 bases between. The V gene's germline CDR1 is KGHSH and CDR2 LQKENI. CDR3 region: CASSPLNTAEYGYTF. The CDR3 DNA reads TGTGCCAGCTCACCACTCAATACCGCGGAGTATGGCTACACCTTC.

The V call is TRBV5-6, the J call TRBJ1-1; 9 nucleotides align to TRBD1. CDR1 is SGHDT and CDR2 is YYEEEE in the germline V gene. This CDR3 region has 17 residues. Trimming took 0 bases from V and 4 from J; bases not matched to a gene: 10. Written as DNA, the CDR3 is TGTGCCAGCAGCTTGGTTATCAGGGACAGGGATGGCACTGAAGCTTTCTTT. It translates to CASSLVIRDRDGTEAFF.

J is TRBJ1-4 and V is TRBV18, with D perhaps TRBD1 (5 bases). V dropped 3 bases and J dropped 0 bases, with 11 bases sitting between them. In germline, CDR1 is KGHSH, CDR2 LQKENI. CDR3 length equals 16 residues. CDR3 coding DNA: TGTGCCAGCTCACCTCCGGGGACGGCAACTAATGAAAAACTGTTTTTT. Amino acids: CASSPPGTATNEKLFF.

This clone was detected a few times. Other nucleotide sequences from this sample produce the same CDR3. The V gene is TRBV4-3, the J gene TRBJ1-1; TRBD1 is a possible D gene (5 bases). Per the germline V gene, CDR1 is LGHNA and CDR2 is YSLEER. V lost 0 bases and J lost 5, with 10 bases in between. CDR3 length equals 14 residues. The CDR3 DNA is TGCGCCAGCAGCCAAGATTGGCAGGGAACTGAAGCTTTCTTT. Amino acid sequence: CASSQDWQGTEAFF.

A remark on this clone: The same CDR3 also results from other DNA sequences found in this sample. CDR3 sequence: CASSLARGTDTQYF. The CDR3 region has the DNA TGTGCCAGCAGCTTAGCCCGGGGCACAGATACGCAGTATTTT. V gene TRBV7-2 combines with J gene TRBJ2-3; the D is unclear. This CDR3 comprises 14 residues. The germline CDR1 and CDR2 sequences are SGHTA and FQGNSA. Trimming left V 0 bases short and J 1 base short, with 5 bases between.

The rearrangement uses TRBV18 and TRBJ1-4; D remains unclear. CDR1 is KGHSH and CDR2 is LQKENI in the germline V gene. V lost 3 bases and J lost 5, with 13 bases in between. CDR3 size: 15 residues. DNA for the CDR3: TGTGCCAGCTCACCCGCAATTGAGGCCAATGAAAAACTGTTTTTT. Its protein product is CASSPAIEANEKLFF.

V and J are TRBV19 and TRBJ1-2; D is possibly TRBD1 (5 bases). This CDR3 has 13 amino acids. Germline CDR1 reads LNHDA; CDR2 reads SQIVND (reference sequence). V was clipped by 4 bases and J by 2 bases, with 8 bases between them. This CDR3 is CASSTRENYGYTF. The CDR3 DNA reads TGTGCCAGTAGTACCAGGGAGAACTATGGCTACACCTTC.

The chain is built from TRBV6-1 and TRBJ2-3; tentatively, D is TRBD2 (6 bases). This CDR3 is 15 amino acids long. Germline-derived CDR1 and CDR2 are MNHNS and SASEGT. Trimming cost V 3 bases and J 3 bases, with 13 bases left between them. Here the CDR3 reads CASSDVAGRTDTQYF. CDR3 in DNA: TGTGCCAGCAGTGACGTTGCAGGGAGGACAGATACGCAGTATTTT.

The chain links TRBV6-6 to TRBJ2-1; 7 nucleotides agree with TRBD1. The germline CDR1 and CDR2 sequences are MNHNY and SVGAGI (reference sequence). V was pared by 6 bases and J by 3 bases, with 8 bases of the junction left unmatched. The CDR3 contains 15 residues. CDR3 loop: CASSKTGTYYNEQFF. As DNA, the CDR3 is TGTGCCAGCAGCAAGACAGGGACCTACTACAATGAGCAGTTCTTC.

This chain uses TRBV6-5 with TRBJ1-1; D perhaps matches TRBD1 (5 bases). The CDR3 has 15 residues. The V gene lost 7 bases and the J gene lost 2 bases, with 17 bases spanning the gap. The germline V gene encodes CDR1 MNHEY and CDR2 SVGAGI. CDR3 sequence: CASIYGGTGNTEAFF. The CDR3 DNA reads TGTGCCAGCATCTACGGGGGTACAGGTAACACTGAAGCTTTCTTT.

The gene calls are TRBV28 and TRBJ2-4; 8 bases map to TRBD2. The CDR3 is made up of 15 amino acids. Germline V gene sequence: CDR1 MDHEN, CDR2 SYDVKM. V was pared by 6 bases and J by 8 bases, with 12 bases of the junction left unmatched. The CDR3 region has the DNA TGTGCCAGCAGACTGGGAGGGGCGGGAGGAGACATTCAGTACTTC. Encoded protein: CASRLGGAGGDIQYF.

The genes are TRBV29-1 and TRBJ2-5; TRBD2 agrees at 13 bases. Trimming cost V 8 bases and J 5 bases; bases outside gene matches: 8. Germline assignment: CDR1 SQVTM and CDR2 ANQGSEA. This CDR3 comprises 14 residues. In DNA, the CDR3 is TGCAGCACCGGACTAGCGGGAGTGGCGGAGACCCAGTACTTC. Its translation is CSTGLAGVAETQYF.

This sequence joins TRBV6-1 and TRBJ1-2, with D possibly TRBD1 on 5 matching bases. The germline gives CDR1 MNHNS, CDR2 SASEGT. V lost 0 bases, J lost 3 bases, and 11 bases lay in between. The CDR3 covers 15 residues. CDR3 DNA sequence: TGTGCCAGCAGTGAAGCCGTCCCGGGACACTATGGCTACACCTTC. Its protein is CASSEAVPGHYGYTF.

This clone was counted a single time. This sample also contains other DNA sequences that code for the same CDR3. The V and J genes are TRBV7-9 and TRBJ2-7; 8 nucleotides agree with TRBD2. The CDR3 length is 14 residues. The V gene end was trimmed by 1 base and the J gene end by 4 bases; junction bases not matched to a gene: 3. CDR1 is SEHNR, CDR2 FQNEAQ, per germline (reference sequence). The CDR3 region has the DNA TGTGCCAGCAGCTTAGGAGCGGGAGCATACGAGCAGTACTTC. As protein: CASSLGAGAYEQYF.

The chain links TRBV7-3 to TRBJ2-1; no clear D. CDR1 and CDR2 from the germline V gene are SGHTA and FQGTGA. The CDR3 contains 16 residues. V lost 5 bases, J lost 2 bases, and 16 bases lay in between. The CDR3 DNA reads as TGTGCCAGCAGCCTACCCCATATGGGCACCTACAATGAGCAGTTCTTC. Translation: CASSLPHMGTYNEQFF.

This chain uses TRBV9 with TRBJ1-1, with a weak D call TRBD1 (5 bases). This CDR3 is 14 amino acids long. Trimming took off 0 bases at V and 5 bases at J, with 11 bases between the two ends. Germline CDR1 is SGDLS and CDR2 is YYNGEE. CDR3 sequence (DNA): TGTGCCAGCAGCGTAGCTCCAGGGCGGACTGAAGCTTTCTTT. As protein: CASSVAPGRTEAFF.

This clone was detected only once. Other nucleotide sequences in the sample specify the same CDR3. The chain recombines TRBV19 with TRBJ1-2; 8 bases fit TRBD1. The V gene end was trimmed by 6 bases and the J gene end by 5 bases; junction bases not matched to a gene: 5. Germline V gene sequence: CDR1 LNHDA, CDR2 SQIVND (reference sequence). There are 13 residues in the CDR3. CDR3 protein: CASRPTGAYGYTF. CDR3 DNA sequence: TGTGCCAGTAGACCGACAGGGGCATATGGCTACACCTTC.